These 32 T cell receptor beta chains were all obtained from the same sample, sequenced in a study of tissue T cells after allogeneic stem cell transplantation. Clones were read by immunoSEQ multiplex PCR, and TCRdb kept only the in-frame ones, dropping some. Of approximately 45,000 clones listed, approximately 92% are singletons. Sequenced material: blood, taken before transplantation. The receptors were sampled from a woman aged 40 to 75 who later had graft-versus-host disease after an allogeneic stem cell transplant.

V is TRBV30 and J is TRBJ1-5; no clear D. Trimming stripped 1 base from V and 1 base from J, with 14 bases between. Looked up from germline, CDR1 is GTSNPN and CDR2 is SVGIG (reference sequence). The CDR3 runs 16 residues. Here the CDR3 reads CAWSALDGTSNQPQHF. The CDR3 DNA reads TGTGCCTGGAGTGCCTTAGACGGAACCAGCAATCAGCCCCAGCATTTT. The full variable domain, in which reference TRBV30 and TRBJ1-5 provide the parts outside the CDR3, is SQTIHQWPATLVQPVGSPLSLECTVEGTSNPNLYWYRQAAGRGLQLLFYSVGIGQISSEVPQNLSASRPQDRQFILSSKKLLLSDSGFYLCAWSALDGTSNQPQHFGDGTRLSIL.

This chain joins TRBV6-5 and TRBJ2-5, with D possibly being TRBD1 (5 bases). V lost 6 bases to trimming and J lost 5 bases, with 13 bases between them. Germline V gives CDR1 MNHEY, CDR2 SVGAGI. This CDR3 is built from 13 residues. The CDR3 DNA sequence: TGTGCCAGCAGCCCCAGGGTTTTTGAGACCCAGTACTTC. It specifies CASSPRVFETQYF.

This clone showed up just once. The chain uses TRBV27 and TRBJ2-7; D may match TRBD1 or TRBD2 (5 bases each). This CDR3 comprises 14 residues. Germline assignment: CDR1 MNHEY and CDR2 SMNVEV (reference sequence). V lost 1 base to trimming and J lost 6 bases, with 13 bases between them. The CDR3 DNA reads TGTGCCAGCAGTTTATTGGGCCTTGGGGGCGAGCAGTACTTC. Its protein is CASSLLGLGGEQYF.

This clone appeared a single time. V usage is TRBV4-2 and J usage is TRBJ2-3; D might be TRBD1 (6 bases). From germline, CDR1 is LGHNA and CDR2 YNFKEQ. The CDR3 is 16 amino acids. Trimming took 3 bases from V and 4 from J, leaving 17 bases between them. The CDR3 loop reads CASSQAGTWDADTQYF. The CDR3 DNA reads TGTGCCAGCAGCCAGGCCGGGACATGGGACGCAGATACGCAGTATTTT.

This clone has more than one count but fewer than ten. The chain recombines TRBV5-1 with TRBJ1-2; 7 nucleotides match TRBD1. V lost 7 bases and J lost 3; bases outside the gene matches: 3. CDR1 SGHRS and CDR2 YFSETQ come from the germline V gene. The CDR3 consists of 12 residues. CDR3 region: CASRDRYYGYTF. Here the CDR3 DNA reads TGCGCCAGCCGGGACAGATACTATGGCTACACCTTC.

The rearrangement links TRBV5-4 to TRBJ2-3; TRBD2 agrees at 13 bases. Germline V CDR1 and CDR2: SGHNT, YYREEE (reference sequence). This CDR3 is built from 19 residues. V dropped 3 bases and J dropped 0; count of bases not matched to a gene: 10. CDR3 sequence reads: CASSSPTSGRAYSTDTQYF. DNA of the CDR3: TGTGCCAGCAGCTCCCCCACTAGCGGGAGGGCGTATAGCACAGATACGCAGTATTTT.

The chain is built from TRBV2 and TRBJ1-5, with 10 bases fitting TRBD1. Germline loops: CDR1 SNHLY, CDR2 FYNNEI. CDR3 size: 14 residues. The V and J ends lost 7 bases and 4 bases, in that order; junction bases with no gene match: 4. The DNA for the CDR3 is TGTGCCAGCACTAGGACAGGGGGGAATCAGCCCCAGCATTTT. This translates into CASTRTGGNQPQHF.

This clone was recorded once. V is TRBV10-3 and J is TRBJ2-6, with 8 bases that match TRBD2. The CDR3 runs to 17 residues. J lost 0 bases, V lost 2 bases, and 3 bases had no gene match. CDR1 is ENHRY and CDR2 is SYGVKD in the germline V gene. DNA of the CDR3: TGTGCCATCAGTGAGATAGCGGGAAGCTCTGGGGCCAACGTCCTGACTTTC. It is translated as CAISEIAGSSGANVLTF.

CDR3 in DNA: TGTGCCAGCAGACGGACATTGACTTACGAGCAGTACTTC. This sequence encodes CASRRTLTYEQYF. The chain uses TRBV6-5 and TRBJ2-7; D might be TRBD1 (5 bases). Germline CDR1 reads MNHEY; CDR2 reads SVGAGI. This CDR3 is 13 amino acids long. Trimming took off 6 bases at V and 4 bases at J, with 13 bases between the two ends.

V and J are TRBV4-1 and TRBJ2-2; TRBD2 aligns across 7 bases. The CDR3 extends over 16 amino acids. Germline assignment: CDR1 MGHRA and CDR2 YSYEKL. V shed 4 bases and J 3 bases; nucleotides not matched to a gene: 8. CDR3 DNA sequence: TGCGCCAGCAGCCTGGGCCTAGCGGACCACACCGGGGAGCTGTTTTTT. It is translated as CASSLGLADHTGELFF.

J is TRBJ2-7 and V is TRBV7-2; D may be TRBD2 (7 bases). V dropped 6 bases and J dropped 7 bases, with 22 bases sitting between them. Germline values: CDR1 SGHTA, CDR2 FQGNSA. The CDR3 covers 15 residues. The CDR3, as DNA: TGTGCCAGCAGGCCCGGAGGGGGGAGGGCGAAGGAGCAGTACTTC. It translates to CASRPGGGRAKEQYF.

The genes are TRBV4-3 and TRBJ2-7; no firm D call. The CDR3 runs to 15 residues. The germline gives CDR1 LGHNA, CDR2 YSLEER. V lost 4 bases and J lost 0, with 13 bases in between. This CDR3 reads CASSPRQESSYEQYF. DNA of the CDR3: TGCGCCAGCAGCCCCCGGCAGGAGAGCTCCTACGAGCAGTACTTC.

The gene calls are TRBV29-1 and TRBJ2-7; the match to TRBD2 covers 10 bases. The ends lost 6 bases at V and 3 bases at J; junction bases unmatched: 5. This CDR3 contains 13 residues. Germline V gene sequence: CDR1 SQVTM, CDR2 ANQGSEA. CDR3 sequence reads: CSVLLAGRYEQYF. The CDR3 DNA reads TGCAGCGTCCTACTAGCGGGACGCTACGAGCAGTACTTC.

V is TRBV7-2 and J is TRBJ2-7; D is unresolved. Trimming shortened V by 5 bases and J by 4 bases, and 9 bases separated the two germline ends. CDR1 is SGHTA and CDR2 is FQGNSA in the germline V gene. There are 12 residues in the CDR3. CDR3 DNA: TGTGCCAGCAGCCAATTTATATACGAGCAGTACTTC. Protein product: CASSQFIYEQYF.

This sequence joins TRBV20-1 and TRBJ2-3; D gene uncertain. Trimming removed 3 bases from V and 0 bases from J, with 1 base in between. The length of the CDR3 is 11 residues. Germline CDR1 is DFQATT and CDR2 is SNEGSKA (reference sequence). The CDR3 DNA sequence: TGCAGTGCTAGGAGCACAGATACGCAGTATTTT. It yields the protein CSARSTDTQYF.

The V call is TRBV28, the J call TRBJ2-4, with D perhaps matching TRBD2 (5 bases). Trimming shortened V by 5 bases and J by 1 base, and 12 bases separated the two germline ends. The CDR3 consists of 15 residues. Germline loops: CDR1 MDHEN, CDR2 SYDVKM. CDR3 sequence (DNA): TGTGCCAGCAGTCCCGGACTCGGTGCCAAAAACATTCAGTACTTC. This sequence encodes CASSPGLGAKNIQYF.

The gene calls are TRBV27 and TRBJ1-2; weak D call: TRBD1 (5 bases). The CDR3 runs to 15 residues. The germline V gene encodes CDR1 MNHEY and CDR2 SMNVEV (reference sequence). V was shortened by 2 bases and J by 8 bases, with 18 bases between the two germline ends. CDR3 sequence: CASSLQGTRSGGYTF. The CDR3 DNA reads TGTGCCAGCAGTTTACAAGGGACCCGAAGCGGGGGCTACACCTTC.

This clone was detected only once. The junction and the germline gene differ at one end; a read error may be behind it. Other nucleotide sequences in the sample specify the same CDR3. The J gene is TRBJ2-3, the V gene TRBV30; D remains unclear. Germline V lookup: CDR1 GTSNPN, CDR2 SVGIG (reference sequence). CDR3 size: 13 residues. CDR3: CACKMLGTDTQYF. The CDR3 DNA reads TGTGCCTGCAAAATGCTAGGCACAGATACGCAATATTTT.

The rearrangement links TRBV19 to TRBJ1-2; 10 bases match TRBD1. CDR1 is LNHDA and CDR2 is SQIVND in the germline V gene (reference sequence). V lost 5 bases to trimming and J lost 2 bases; unmatched junction nucleotides: 5. This CDR3 spans 15 amino acids. In DNA, the CDR3 is TGTGCCAGTAGTCGACAGGGGGCCCTCAACTATGGCTACACCTTC. Its protein product is CASSRQGALNYGYTF.

The V call is TRBV4-1, the J call TRBJ2-5; TRBD1 matches at 9 bases. After removal of 0 bases from V and 2 bases from J, the junction contained 4 bases not matched to a gene. Germline lookup yields CDR1 MGHRA and CDR2 YSYEKL. This CDR3 spans 16 amino acids. For the CDR3, the DNA is TGCGCCAGCAGCCAAGATCAGGGACAGGGACAAGAGACCCAGTACTTC. Its translation is CASSQDQGQGQETQYF.

This chain uses TRBV3-1 (or the pseudogene TRBV3-2) with TRBJ2-5, with 9 nucleotides matching TRBD2. The CDR3 is 15 amino acids. The germline V gene encodes CDR1 LGHDT and CDR2 YNNKEL (reference sequence). Trimming cost V 4 bases and J 4 bases; bases outside gene matches: 7. The CDR3 sequence: CASSPSGTSLETQYF. The CDR3 coding sequence is TGTGCCAGCAGCCCCTCCGGGACTAGCCTAGAGACCCAGTACTTC.

This rearrangement joins TRBV6-2 or TRBV6-3 to TRBJ2-2, with 14 positions matching TRBD2. V lost 7 bases to trimming and J lost 10 bases; unmatched junction nucleotides: 14. Germline CDR1 is MNHEY and CDR2 is SVGEGT. This CDR3 has 17 residues. The CDR3 DNA follows: TGTGCCAGCACCCCGGGGACTAGCGGGAGACTCTTCCCGGAGCTGTTTTTT. Its translation is CASTPGTSGRLFPELFF.

This chain connects TRBV6-2 or TRBV6-3 to TRBJ2-7; D is perhaps TRBD1 or TRBD2 (5 bases each). V gave up 4 bases and J gave up 2 bases, with 12 bases separating them. Per the germline V gene, CDR1 is MNHEY and CDR2 is SVGEGT. The CDR3 has 14 amino acids. CDR3 residues: CASSLGRRTYEQYF. CDR3 in DNA: TGTGCCAGCAGTTTGGGACGACGGACCTACGAGCAGTACTTC.

The CDR3 here is CATNRGGTTEAFF. The DNA of the CDR3 is TGTGCCACCAACCGAGGGGGAACCACTGAAGCTTTCTTT. The chain joins TRBV7-2 to TRBJ1-1; TRBD1 is a possible D gene (6 bases). This CDR3 is built from 13 residues. Looked up from germline, CDR1 is SGHTA and CDR2 is FQGNSA. V dropped 10 bases and J dropped 4 bases, with 16 bases sitting between them.

The gene calls are TRBV11-2 and TRBJ2-4, with 12 bases that match TRBD2. CDR1 is SGHAT, CDR2 FQNNGV, per germline. CDR3 length: 15 amino acids. Losses at the gene ends were 4 bases for V and 7 bases for J; bases not matched to a gene: 5. In nucleotides, the CDR3 is TGTGCCAGCAGCTCGGTTGGACTAGCGGGGAACATTCAGTACTTC. Translation: CASSSVGLAGNIQYF.

The V gene is TRBV3-1 (or the pseudogene TRBV3-2), the J gene TRBJ1-2; 10 bases line up with TRBD1. Trimming took 4 bases from V and 8 from J; bases not matched to a gene: 13. Per the germline V gene, CDR1 is LGHDT and CDR2 is YNNKEL (reference sequence). The CDR3 spans 16 residues. This CDR3 is CASSPGQGPDRRGYTF. The CDR3 nucleotides are TGTGCCAGCAGCCCGGGACAGGGGCCCGACCGGCGGGGCTACACCTTC.

The chain combines TRBV6-5 with TRBJ2-5, with D possibly being TRBD2 (5 bases). V was trimmed by 2 bases and J by 5 bases, leaving 9 bases between them. The CDR3 consists of 13 residues. Germline assignment: CDR1 MNHEY and CDR2 SVGAGI. DNA for the CDR3: TGTGCCAGCAGTTACGGCCAGCGGGAGACCCAGTACTTC. It codes for CASSYGQRETQYF.

The chain recombines TRBV14 with TRBJ2-2, with D tentatively TRBD2 (6 bases). The CDR3 runs 14 residues. Germline values: CDR1 SGHDN, CDR2 FVKESK. V was trimmed by 4 bases and J by 4 bases, leaving 10 bases between them. CDR3 bases: TGTGCCAGCAGCCGGGCGGGGTCCACCGGGGAGCTGTTTTTT. Amino acids: CASSRAGSTGELFF.

The chain uses TRBV6-1 and TRBJ2-3, with TRBD2 matching 13 bases. Germline CDR1 is MNHNS and CDR2 is SASEGT. The length of the CDR3 is 16 residues. V dropped 4 bases and J dropped 1; count of bases not matched to a gene: 2. CDR3 sequence: CASSGGLAGRTDTQYF. The CDR3 region has the DNA TGTGCCAGCAGTGGGGGACTAGCGGGGCGCACAGATACGCAGTATTTT.

The chain has TRBV7-9 and TRBJ2-5; D ambiguous. V lost 3 bases and J 5 bases, leaving 4 bases between the germline ends. CDR3 length: 11 residues. Germline V CDR1 and CDR2: SEHNR, FQNEAQ (reference sequence). CDR3 in amino acids: CASSLKETQYF. DNA for the CDR3: TGTGCCAGCAGCTTGAAGGAGACCCAGTACTTC.

The V call is TRBV28, the J call TRBJ1-5, with D possibly matching TRBD1 (5 bases). With 10 bases removed from V and 7 bases from J, the gap between germline ends came to 20 bases. Per germline, CDR1 MDHEN and CDR2 SYDVKM. The CDR3 totals 14 residues. Written as DNA, the CDR3 is TGTGCCACGATAGGAGGGGTAAGATGGCAGCCCCAGCATTTT. Translated: CATIGGVRWQPQHF.

The J gene is TRBJ2-1, the V gene TRBV19; possible D gene TRBD2, 5 bases. CDR3 size: 11 residues. Trimming removed 11 bases from V and 9 bases from J, with 14 bases in between. Germline V CDR1 and CDR2: LNHDA, SQIVND (reference sequence). The CDR3 loop is CAAGGVIEQFF. The CDR3 DNA reads TGTGCCGCCGGAGGTGTCATTGAGCAGTTCTTC.